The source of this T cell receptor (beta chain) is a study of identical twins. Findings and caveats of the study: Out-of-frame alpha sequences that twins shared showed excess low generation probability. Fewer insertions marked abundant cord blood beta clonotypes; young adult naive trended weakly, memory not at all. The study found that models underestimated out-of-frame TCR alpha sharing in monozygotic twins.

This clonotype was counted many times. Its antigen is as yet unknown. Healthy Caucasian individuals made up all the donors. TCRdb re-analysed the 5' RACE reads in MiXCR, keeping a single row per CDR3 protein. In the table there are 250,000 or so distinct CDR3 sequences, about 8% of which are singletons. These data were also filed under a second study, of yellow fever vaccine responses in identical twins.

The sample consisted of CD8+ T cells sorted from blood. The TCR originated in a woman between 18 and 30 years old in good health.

The DNA of the CDR3 is TGTGCCAGCAGCGGGGTCTACGAGCAGTACTTC. Encoded protein: CASSGVYEQYF. The chain links TRBV12-3 or TRBV12-4 to TRBJ2-7; tentative D call: TRBD2 (5 bases). Trimming cost V 6 bases and J 3 bases, with 6 bases left between them. The CDR3 runs to 11 residues.